This entry features one TCR beta chain sequence. The entry originates in a study of blood T cell repertoires in COVID-19. TCRdb's copy holds only in-frame clones and misses some; the assay was immunoSEQ multiplex PCR. The data contain fewer than 300,000 clones, around 90% of them singletons. V was pared by 6 bases and J by 0 bases, with 9 bases between. The CDR3 loop spans 14 amino acids. CDR1 LNHDA and CDR2 SQIVND come from the germline V gene (reference sequence). The sample was peripheral blood. The chain links TRBV19 to TRBJ1-5; D gene ambiguous. This TCR came from a man in his 60s who had recovered from COVID-19. The CDR3: CASRATASNQPQHF. The CDR3 nucleotides read TGTGCCAGTAGAGCTACAGCTAGCAATCAGCCCCAGCATTTT.